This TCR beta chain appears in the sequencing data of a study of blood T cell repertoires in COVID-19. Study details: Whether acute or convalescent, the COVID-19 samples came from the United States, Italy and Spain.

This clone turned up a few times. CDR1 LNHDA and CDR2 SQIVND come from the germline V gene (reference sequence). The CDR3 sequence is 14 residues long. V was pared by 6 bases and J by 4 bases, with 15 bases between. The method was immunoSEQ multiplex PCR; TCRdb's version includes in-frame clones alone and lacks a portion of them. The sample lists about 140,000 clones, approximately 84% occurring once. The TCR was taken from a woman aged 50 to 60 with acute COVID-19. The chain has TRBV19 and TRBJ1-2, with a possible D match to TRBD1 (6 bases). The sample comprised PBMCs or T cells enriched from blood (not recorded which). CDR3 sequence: CASSPRDTSYGYTF. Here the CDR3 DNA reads TGTGCCAGTAGCCCTCGGGACACTTCCTATGGCTACACCTTC.